Each of the 25 T cell receptor beta chains below was sequenced from the same sample in a study of PD-1 blockade in classical Hodgkin lymphoma. The patients all showed relapse after autologous stem cell transplantation, while their brentuximab vedotin exposure varied. Method: immunoSEQ multiplex PCR; TCRdb's copy keeps in-frame clones and lacks some. The top ten clones hold 10% to 15% of a sample with more than 15,000 clones, 80% to 90% of them seen once. Sequenced here: peripheral blood mononuclear cells (PBMCs), sampled before the second cycle of nivolumab. These receptors all stem from a human donor with classical Hodgkin lymphoma.

The chain uses TRBV9 and TRBJ2-7; 8 bases align to TRBD2. J gave up 5 bases and V 0 bases, and 7 bases lay outside the gene matches. In germline, CDR1 is SGDLS, CDR2 YYNGEE. This CDR3 comprises 15 residues. The CDR3 nucleotides are TGTGCCAGCAGCGTAGAGGCGGGGGGCTGGAACGAGCAGTACTTC. Protein: CASSVEAGGWNEQYF.

V and J are TRBV19 and TRBJ2-7; tentatively, D is TRBD1 (5 bases). Germline loops: CDR1 LNHDA, CDR2 SQIVND (reference sequence). The CDR3 runs to 15 residues. Deletions cut 3 bases from V and 3 bases from J, with 15 bases between. CDR3 protein: CASSMAGLGDYEQYF. The DNA for the CDR3 is TGTGCCAGTAGTATGGCAGGGTTAGGGGACTACGAGCAGTACTTC.

A single count supports this clone. The identical CDR3 is also encoded by other nucleotide sequences in the sample. The V and J genes are TRBV7-9 and TRBJ2-7; D is unclear. V was clipped by 5 bases and J by 4 bases, with 12 bases between them. Germline V gene lookup returns CDR1 SEHNR and CDR2 FQNEAQ (reference sequence). The CDR3 has 13 residues. CDR3: CASSSTGGYEQYF. For the CDR3, the DNA is TGTGCCAGCAGCAGCACTGGTGGGTACGAGCAGTACTTC.

This clone was counted a few times. The V and J genes are TRBV21-1 and TRBJ1-2. TRBV21-1 is marked as a pseudogene. CDR3 length: 17 residues. This chain's CDR3 is CASSNRGNGRENYGYTF. CDR3 nucleotide sequence: TGTGCCAGCAGCAATCGCGGGAACGGCCGGGAAAACTATGGCTACACCTTC.

The rearrangement joins TRBV5-1 to TRBJ2-7; no definite D call. CDR3 length: 13 residues. V lost 0 bases to trimming and J lost 0 bases, with 4 bases between them. In germline, CDR1 is SGHRS, CDR2 YFSETQ. The CDR3 reads CASSLDNSYEQYF. The CDR3 coding sequence is TGCGCCAGCAGCTTGGACAACTCCTACGAGCAGTACTTC. The variable domain in full, with the rest retrieved from reference TRBV5-1 and TRBJ2-7, is KAGVTQTPRYLIKTRGQQVTLSCSPISGHRSVSWYQQTPGQGLQFLFEYFSETQRNKGNFPGRFSGRQFSNSRSEMNVSTLELGDSALYLCASSLDNSYEQYFGPGTRLTVT.

The chain carries TRBV7-3 and TRBJ2-1; 10 nucleotides match TRBD2. This CDR3 has 14 residues. J gave up 5 bases and V 11 bases, and 9 bases lay outside the gene matches. Germline V gives CDR1 SGHTA, CDR2 FQGTGA. The DNA for the CDR3 is TGTGCCCCCAGGGTAGCGGGGGGCCACAATGAGCAGTTCTTC. This translates into CAPRVAGGHNEQFF.

This clone was seen only once. V is TRBV6-5 and J is TRBJ1-2, with a weak D call TRBD1 (6 bases). The CDR3 has 13 amino acids. Germline V CDR1 and CDR2: MNHEY, SVGAGI. V was trimmed by 5 bases and J by 4 bases, leaving 11 bases between them. The CDR3 DNA follows: TGTGCCAGCAGTGACACAGGGATCTATGGCTACACCTTC. This translates into CASSDTGIYGYTF.

V usage is TRBV5-1 and J usage is TRBJ1-2, with TRBD1 matching 10 bases. This CDR3 contains 15 residues. The V segment lost 0 bases and the J segment 8 bases; nucleotides outside the gene matches: 7. CDR1 and CDR2 (germline): SGHRS, YFSETQ. The CDR3 spells CASSLGAGTGDGYTF. Written as DNA, the CDR3 is TGCGCCAGCAGCTTGGGTGCTGGGACAGGGGACGGCTACACCTTC.

The chain joins TRBV4-1 to TRBJ1-4, with 7 bases identical to TRBD1. Germline CDR1 is MGHRA and CDR2 is YSYEKL. V dropped 4 bases and J dropped 2; count of bases not matched to a gene: 7. The CDR3 loop spans 16 amino acids. CDR3 in DNA: TGCGCCAGCAGCCCCAGACAGGGAGTGACTAATGAAAAACTGTTTTTT. This sequence encodes CASSPRQGVTNEKLFF.

Only one count was recorded for this clone. The V call is TRBV7-9, the J call TRBJ1-2, with unresolved D. Germline CDR1 reads SEHNR; CDR2 reads FQNEAQ (reference sequence). The V end was cut by 2 bases, the J end by 4 bases, with 5 bases between. The CDR3 has 12 residues. The CDR3 reads CASSLLAYGYTF. The CDR3 DNA sequence: TGTGCCAGCAGCTTACTGGCCTATGGCTACACCTTC.

There are a few counts of this clone. The chain combines TRBV5-1 with TRBJ1-1, with D possibly being TRBD1 (6 bases). The CDR3 loop spans 14 amino acids. V lost 4 bases and J lost 2, with 12 bases in between. Germline V CDR1 and CDR2: SGHRS, YFSETQ. The DNA for the CDR3 is TGCGCCAGCAGCGAGACGGACAGCAACACTGAAGCTTTCTTT. This sequence encodes CASSETDSNTEAFF.

This chain links TRBV5-1 with TRBJ2-5; TRBD1 aligns across 10 bases. After removal of 1 base from V and 4 bases from J, the junction contained 4 bases not matched to a gene. Germline V gene lookup returns CDR1 SGHRS and CDR2 YFSETQ. The CDR3 totals 15 residues. The CDR3 nucleotides read TGCGCCAGCAGCTTGTCTGGGACAGGGGTAGAGACCCAGTACTTC. Translation gives CASSLSGTGVETQYF.

CDR3 DNA sequence: TGTGCCAGCAGCAAAAACCGCGCGGGGGGTGGTACAGATACGCAGTATTTT. Protein: CASSKNRAGGGTDTQYF. The chain carries TRBV21-1 and TRBJ2-3; the table gives TRBD2 as D, unverified against the DNA. TRBV21-1 is classified as a pseudogene. The CDR3 contains 17 residues.

The chain couples TRBV2 to TRBJ2-7, with TRBD1 identical over 8 bases. The length of the CDR3 is 14 residues. V lost 6 bases to trimming and J lost 3 bases; unmatched junction nucleotides: 7. Germline assignment: CDR1 SNHLY and CDR2 FYNNEI. The CDR3 DNA follows: TGTGCCAGCAGGGACAGGGTTGCTCGCTACGAGCAGTACTTC. This translates into CASRDRVARYEQYF.

CDR3 DNA: TGTGCCAGCAGCTCATTGGGACGAGGCACAGGGGTTAATTCACCCCTCCACTTT. As protein: CASSSLGRGTGVNSPLHF. V gene TRBV5-6 combines with J gene TRBJ1-6; the match to TRBD1 covers 7 bases. The germline V gene encodes CDR1 SGHDT and CDR2 YYEEEE. The V gene end was trimmed by 3 bases and the J gene end by 6 bases; junction bases not matched to a gene: 15. This CDR3 comprises 18 residues.

The rearrangement uses TRBV30 and TRBJ1-1, with a tentative D call TRBD1 (5 bases). Germline V gives CDR1 GTSNPN, CDR2 SVGIG (reference sequence). The CDR3 totals 15 residues. V shed 2 bases and J shed 1 base, with 14 bases lying between them. In nucleotides, the CDR3 is TGTGCCTGGAGTACGTGGGGACCGAAGAACACTGAAGCTTTCTTT. It codes for CAWSTWGPKNTEAFF.

The gene calls are TRBV5-6 and TRBJ2-3; a weak D match, TRBD2 (7 bases). The CDR3 length is 14 residues. Per the germline V gene, CDR1 is SGHDT and CDR2 is YYEEEE. V lost 4 bases to trimming and J lost 4 bases, with 13 bases between them. CDR3 nucleotides: TGTGCCAGCAGCGCGGGGGACAAAGCAGATACGCAGTATTTT. It codes for CASSAGDKADTQYF.

The V call is TRBV28, the J call TRBJ1-2, with a possible D match to TRBD1 (5 bases). V lost 6 bases, J lost 1 base, and 24 bases lay in between. This CDR3 region has 18 residues. Germline V gene lookup returns CDR1 MDHEN and CDR2 SYDVKM. As DNA, the CDR3 is TGTGCCAGCAGCCCCTCCTGGACACCACAAGCCAATAACTATGGCTACACCTTC. Residues: CASSPSWTPQANNYGYTF.

The J gene is TRBJ2-5, the V gene TRBV7-9; possible D gene TRBD2, 6 bases. CDR3 size: 16 residues. V was shortened by 5 bases and J by 1 base, with 17 bases between the two germline ends. Germline V lookup: CDR1 SEHNR, CDR2 FQNEAQ (reference sequence). CDR3 loop: CASSRRGLGGQETQYF. For the CDR3, the DNA is TGTGCCAGCAGCCGAAGAGGGTTGGGGGGCCAAGAGACCCAGTACTTC.

V gene TRBV6-5 combines with J gene TRBJ1-5; weak D call: TRBD1 (6 bases). The CDR3 has 15 residues. V lost 3 bases and J lost 1, with 10 bases in between. Germline assignment: CDR1 MNHEY and CDR2 SVGAGI. As DNA, the CDR3 is TGTGCCAGCAGTTATAGCAGGGGCAGCAATCAGCCCCAGCATTTT. Protein product: CASSYSRGSNQPQHF.

This clone was seen a few times. The chain has TRBV4-2 and TRBJ2-1; maybe TRBD2 (5 bases). The CDR3 is 15 amino acids. The ends were cut back, 2 bases at V and 1 base at J, with 9 bases in the middle. CDR1 and CDR2 (germline): LGHNA, YNFKEQ. As DNA, the CDR3 is TGTGCCAGCAGCCAAAGCGGTTCTTCCTACAATGAGCAGTTCTTC. Its protein product is CASSQSGSSYNEQFF.

The chain recombines TRBV7-8 with TRBJ2-1; D is uncertain. The CDR3 spans 13 residues. The V and J ends lost 1 base and 8 bases respectively, with 9 bases between them. CDR1 is SGHVS and CDR2 is FQNEAQ in the germline V gene. CDR3 sequence (DNA): TGTGCCAGCAGCTTAGAGTCAAAGCATGAGCAGTTCTTC. Its protein product is CASSLESKHEQFF.

The gene calls are TRBV5-1 and TRBJ1-3, with D possibly matching TRBD1 (6 bases). Trimming left V 4 bases short and J 4 bases short, with 15 bases between. Germline-derived CDR1 and CDR2 are SGHRS and YFSETQ. The CDR3 sequence is 15 residues long. CDR3 DNA sequence: TGCGCCAGCAGCCCAGGGGCAGGGGAAGGAAACACCATATATTTT. This sequence encodes CASSPGAGEGNTIYF.

The rearrangement joins TRBV7-9 to TRBJ1-6; D unclear. Germline CDR1 SEHNR, CDR2 FQNEAQ (reference sequence). The CDR3 has 13 amino acids. V gave up 5 bases and J gave up 15 bases, with 17 bases separating them. The DNA of the CDR3 is TGTGCCAGCAGCGAGACGGCCCCTTTGGTCCTCCACTTT. Translated, it gives CASSETAPLVLHF.

The V call is TRBV7-9, the J call TRBJ2-5; D is unclear. The CDR3 runs to 15 residues. The V gene's germline CDR1 is SEHNR and CDR2 FQNEAQ (reference sequence). V dropped 1 base and J dropped 1 base, with 10 bases sitting between them. In nucleotides, the CDR3 is TGTGCCAGCAGCTTAGAGGCTTTGATCCAAGAGACCCAGTACTTC. It specifies CASSLEALIQETQYF.